Following are 7 T cell receptor beta chains from one sample sequenced in a study of control samples from healthy donors and cancer patients. Profiling relied on immunoSEQ multiplex PCR, and the TCRdb table lists in-frame clones only, not all of them. The profile covers more than 95,000 clones, with about 93% appearing a single time and approximately 2.5% taken by the ten largest. The sequencing input was blood. The receptors stem from a man aged 25 to 45 in good health.

The V gene is TRBV5-1, the J gene TRBJ1-5, with D tentatively TRBD1 (6 bases). The CDR3 length is 15 residues. The V gene's germline CDR1 is SGHRS and CDR2 YFSETQ. The ends were cut back, 1 base at V and 5 bases at J, with 13 bases in the middle. CDR3 nucleotides: TGCGCCAGCAGCTTGAAGGGGGGTGGTGATCAGCCCCAGCATTTT. It specifies CASSLKGGGDQPQHF.

The genes are TRBV3-1 (or the pseudogene TRBV3-2) and TRBJ2-5, with 13 bases fitting TRBD2. This CDR3 has 15 residues. The V segment lost 4 bases and the J segment 7 bases; nucleotides outside the gene matches: 6. The V gene's germline CDR1 is LGHDT and CDR2 YNNKEL (reference sequence). CDR3 sequence (DNA): TGTGCCAGCAGCCTACTAGCGGGGGGGGTTGGGACCCAGTACTTC. Its translation is CASSLLAGGVGTQYF.

The genes are TRBV27 and TRBJ2-7, with TRBD1 matching 9 bases. The CDR3 covers 15 residues. The trim removed 5 bases at V and 3 bases at J, leaving 8 bases unmatched. CDR1 and CDR2 from the germline V gene are MNHEY and SMNVEV (reference sequence). CDR3 in DNA: TGTGCCAGCAGTCCTAAGGACAGGGGATACTACGAGCAGTACTTC. Protein: CASSPKDRGYYEQYF.

The chain links TRBV24-1 to TRBJ2-1, with D perhaps TRBD2 (5 bases). V shed 7 bases and J shed 5 bases, with 8 bases lying between them. CDR3 size: 12 residues. Looked up from germline, CDR1 is KGHDR and CDR2 is SFDVKD. CDR3 sequence reads: CATSVGNNEQFF. CDR3 DNA sequence: TGTGCCACCAGCGTCGGGAACAATGAGCAGTTCTTC.

The chain links TRBV6-6 to TRBJ1-2; no clear D. Germline V gene sequence: CDR1 MNHNY, CDR2 SVGAGI (reference sequence). The CDR3 sequence is 14 residues long. Trimming removed 0 bases from V and 1 base from J, with 6 bases in between. CDR3 nucleotides: TGTGCCAGCAGTTACTCTCCGGATAACTATGGCTACACCTTC. Amino acid sequence: CASSYSPDNYGYTF.

The rearrangement links TRBV7-8 to TRBJ1-5; TRBD1 matches at 7 bases. The V gene end was trimmed by 3 bases and the J gene end by 3 bases; junction bases not matched to a gene: 14. The CDR3 covers 18 residues. Germline loops: CDR1 SGHVS, CDR2 FQNEAQ. Here the CDR3 DNA reads TGTGCCAGCAGCTTTAATGAGGGTGACAGGGCGGTCAATCAGCCCCAGCATTTT. This codes for CASSFNEGDRAVNQPQHF.

The chain recombines TRBV6-5 with TRBJ2-3; no definite D call. Deletions cut 2 bases from V and 5 bases from J, with 5 bases between. This CDR3 region has 12 residues. The V gene's germline CDR1 is MNHEY and CDR2 SVGAGI. In nucleotides, the CDR3 is TGTGCCAGCAGTTACGAAGGAGATACGCAGTATTTT. Encoded protein: CASSYEGDTQYF.